This T cell receptor beta chain stems from a study of blood T cell repertoires in COVID-19 (dated by TCRdb to 2020 to 2021). Study-level background: Samples from collaborators originated in the United States, Italy and Spain and spanned both the acute and convalescent phases of COVID-19. The material from the prospective study consisted of cDNA or gDNA derived from T cells, B-cell-depleted T cells, or PBMCs. The dataset comprised deeply sampled blood TCRbeta repertoires from subjects exposed to, actively infected with, or recovered from COVID-19. The repertoires were released in a freely available public database meant as a resource for research on the immune response to SARS-CoV-2. Samples came from the ongoing ImmuneRACE study (first 160 participants) plus 1,254 subjects from 6 global collaborators. Nearly every sample came with metadata listing a de-identified subject ID, COVID-19 status, age in years and sex. Where available, HLA class I and class II types were obtained from metadata supplied by the sample provider rather than from assay-based typing. Broader findings and caveats from the paper: The quantity of clinical and demographic metadata differed by source and by participant and was supplied without curation.

On this clone: Its antigen has not been determined. The input lacks base qualities; no much larger clone sits a single base away.

For CDR1 and CDR2, the germline V gene (reference sequence) lists LNHNV and YYDKDF. Trimming costs V 7 bases and J 0 bases, and their ends lie 12 bases apart. Taken from cysteine to phenylalanine, the CDR3 has 14 residues. The kept DNA is CDR3 alone, 42 bases in frame from the first base. One collaborating source in Seattle enrolled patients while the patients were actively infected and followed the patients over time throughout the course of disease. Each collaborating institution followed its own protocols to collect whole blood in K2EDTA tubes. For TCRbeta analysis, collaborator samples were shipped as frozen whole blood, as isolated PBMCs, or as DNA extracted from either sample type. TCRbeta CDR3 regions were amplified from genomic DNA by means of the immunoSEQ Assay, a bias-controlled multiplex PCR. Under the source paper's analysis protocol: The number of nucleated cells in each sample was estimated by amplification of reference gene primers within the assay. Sequence reads were collapsed and filtered to measure the absolute abundance of every unique TCRbeta CDR3 rearrangement. For each sample, productive Simpson clonality was calculated by taking the square root of Simpson's diversity index across productive rearrangements. Sourced from immuneACCESS, this table was stored by TCRdb with only in-frame sequences that have V and J called. A share of the clones is absent; for the studies checked, an unresolved V gene accounts for under half, and the remainder has no known explanation. Clone size and V and J calls were adopted from that table, with D and trimming inferred from the DNA. This sample comprises roughly 410,000 clones, 70% to 90% of them detected only once. The ten largest clonotypes hold roughly 1.6% of the sample.

Sequencing was performed on peripheral blood. The receptor's source is a woman aged 40 to 50 with COVID-19, enrolled during active disease. This receptor chain uses TRBV15 and TRBJ1-1; the D gene is unclear. The CDR3 region reads CATTQSLLNTEAFF. The nucleotide sequence is given as TGTGCCACCACCCAGTCCCTTCTGAACACTGAAGCTTTCTTT.